The next 18 T cell receptor beta chains were all read from a single sample in a study of shared clonotypes between healthy human individuals. TCRdb keeps only in-frame clones here, not all; method: immunoSEQ multiplex PCR. The table lists roughly 2.4 million clones, 90% to 96% of them singletons. Source material: naive CD4+ T cells sorted from blood. Documented subset: CD45RA+ positively selected. Receptors were obtained from a man younger than 35 in good health.

This chain joins TRBV5-4 and TRBJ2-5; TRBD1 matches at 10 bases. The germline CDR1 and CDR2 sequences are SGHNT and YYREEE (reference sequence). Losses at the gene ends were 10 bases for V and 5 bases for J; bases not matched to a gene: 11. CDR3 length: 14 residues. The DNA of the CDR3 is TGTGCCGACCGGGACAGGGGCAGGGAGGAGACCCAGTACTTC. This codes for CADRDRGREETQYF.

The sample holds one count of this clone. The chain combines TRBV6-1 with TRBJ1-5; maybe TRBD1 (5 bases). The CDR3 totals 13 residues. V lost 10 bases and J 11 bases, leaving 21 bases between the germline ends. CDR1 is MNHNS, CDR2 SASEGT, per germline. Here the CDR3 DNA reads TGTGCCACCAAAGGGGAAGGACCGGAGTCCCAGCATTTT. Translated, it gives CATKGEGPESQHF.

V gene TRBV2 combines with J gene TRBJ2-6, with 8 bases aligning to TRBD2. This CDR3 spans 17 amino acids. Germline CDR1 and CDR2: SNHLY and FYNNEI. V shed 8 bases, J shed 1 base, and the junction held 10 bases outside the gene matches. The chain's CDR3 is CASRRSGGVSGANVLTF. The CDR3 region has the DNA TGTGCCAGCCGGCGGAGCGGGGGCGTATCTGGGGCCAACGTCCTGACTTTC.

The rearrangement joins TRBV27 to TRBJ2-5; 7 nucleotides line up with TRBD1. Losses at the gene ends were 6 bases for V and 3 bases for J; bases not matched to a gene: 16. Germline V lookup: CDR1 MNHEY, CDR2 SMNVEV (reference sequence). This CDR3 is 17 amino acids long. The CDR3 region has the DNA TGTGCCAGCAGCCGTACTAGACAGGGTGGATCTAAAGAGACCCAGTACTTC. It specifies CASSRTRQGGSKETQYF.

The V and J genes are TRBV6-1 and TRBJ1-4; a weak D match, TRBD1 (6 bases). V gave up 8 bases and J gave up 1 base, with 11 bases separating them. From germline, CDR1 is MNHNS and CDR2 SASEGT. This CDR3 has 14 amino acids. Written as DNA, the CDR3 is TGTGCCAGCTCCGGGGGCGGAACTAATGAAAAACTGTTTTTT. Protein product: CASSGGGTNEKLFF.

This rearrangement joins TRBV5-1 to TRBJ2-3; 7 bases match TRBD1. The CDR3 is 15 residues long. The junction had 5 bases not matched to a gene; V was cut back by 0 bases and J by 4 bases. CDR1 is SGHRS, CDR2 YFSETQ, per germline. Here the CDR3 DNA reads TGCGCCAGCAGCTTGGGACAGGGAACCGCAGATACGCAGTATTTT. Amino acids: CASSLGQGTADTQYF.

This chain uses TRBV4-3 with TRBJ1-1; possible D gene TRBD1, 5 bases. Deletions cut 3 bases from V and 5 bases from J, with 10 bases between. This CDR3 spans 13 amino acids. In germline, CDR1 is LGHNA, CDR2 YSLEER. The CDR3 region is CASSQTWGTEAFF. The CDR3 coding sequence is TGCGCCAGCAGCCAGACGTGGGGGACTGAAGCTTTCTTT.

This chain links TRBV10-3 with TRBJ2-7; possibly TRBD2 for D (6 bases). This CDR3 spans 18 amino acids. Deletions cut 6 bases from V and 2 bases from J, with 26 bases between. Per germline, CDR1 ENHRY and CDR2 SYGVKD. The CDR3 nucleotides read TGTGCCATCAGAAGAGAGTTAGGTGCAGGACTATCGCCCTACGAGCAGTACTTC. This sequence encodes CAIRRELGAGLSPYEQYF.

This clone is a singleton in its sample. The chain combines TRBV5-1 with TRBJ2-7, with 8 bases matching TRBD1. The CDR3 covers 14 residues. J lost 2 bases, V lost 4 bases, and 5 bases had no gene match. Germline-derived CDR1 and CDR2 are SGHRS and YFSETQ. CDR3 nucleotides: TGCGCCAGCAGCCAAGGGACAGGACCCTACGAGCAGTACTTC. Translation gives CASSQGTGPYEQYF.

The V gene is TRBV6-1, the J gene TRBJ1-5, with TRBD1 identical over 7 bases. The germline gives CDR1 MNHNS, CDR2 SASEGT. Losses at the gene ends were 7 bases for V and 0 bases for J; bases not matched to a gene: 3. The CDR3 is made up of 14 amino acids. CDR3 DNA: TGTGCCAGCATGGGACAGCTTAGCAATCAGCCCCAGCATTTT. It codes for CASMGQLSNQPQHF.

A remark on this clone: The same CDR3 can be traced to other DNA sequences in this sample. The chain employs TRBV27 and TRBJ2-7; D perhaps matches TRBD1 (7 bases). The germline V gene has CDR1 MNHEY and CDR2 SMNVEV (reference sequence). Trimming removed 2 bases from V and 2 bases from J, with 10 bases in between. CDR3 length: 14 amino acids. In DNA, the CDR3 is TGTGCCAGCAGTTTAGCAGGGGGGCCCTACGAGCAGTACTTC. Its translation: CASSLAGGPYEQYF.

The gene calls are TRBV18 and TRBJ2-5; 9 bases map to TRBD2. This CDR3 has 15 residues. CDR1 and CDR2 from the germline V gene are KGHSH and LQKENI. V lost 3 bases to trimming and J lost 5 bases; unmatched junction nucleotides: 7. In nucleotides, the CDR3 is TGTGCCAGCTCACCTAGCGGGGGTGCGTCCGAGACCCAGTACTTC. This encodes CASSPSGGASETQYF.

This clone was picked up one time. The chain combines TRBV6-6 with TRBJ1-1; D unclear. This CDR3 is built from 15 residues. Germline V gene data show CDR1 as MNHNY and CDR2 as SVGAGI (reference sequence). Trimming cost V 7 bases and J 1 base, with 16 bases left between them. The CDR3 nucleotides read TGTGCCAGCACCCCGAACCCCCGGGGGAACACTGAAGCTTTCTTT. This gives the protein CASTPNPRGNTEAFF.

This clone was seen a single time. The rearrangement links TRBV9 to TRBJ2-7; TRBD2 matches 12 bases. The CDR3 has 16 residues. Germline V gene lookup returns CDR1 SGDLS and CDR2 YYNGEE. The V segment lost 3 bases and the J segment 0 bases; nucleotides outside the gene matches: 4. CDR3 in DNA: TGTGCCAGCAGCGCCGGACTAGCGGGGACCTCCTACGAGCAGTACTTC. The encoded protein is CASSAGLAGTSYEQYF.

The V gene is TRBV7-2, the J gene TRBJ2-3; no reliable D call. This CDR3 has 13 amino acids. CDR1 and CDR2 from the germline V gene are SGHTA and FQGNSA. V gave up 1 base and J gave up 6 bases, with 8 bases separating them. CDR3 bases: TGTGCCAGCAGCTTAGGCGAGAGGGATACGCAGTATTTT. Protein sequence: CASSLGERDTQYF.

This clone appeared once. The J gene is TRBJ1-2, the V gene TRBV15; a possible D gene is TRBD1 (6 bases). CDR1 LNHNV and CDR2 YYDKDF come from the germline V gene (reference sequence). The CDR3 sequence is 15 residues long. Trimming left V 3 bases short and J 6 bases short, with 17 bases between. The CDR3 reads CATSREGRGGHGYTF. The CDR3 coding sequence is TGTGCCACCAGCAGGGAAGGCCGTGGGGGGCATGGCTACACCTTC.

This chain uses TRBV7-3 with TRBJ2-7; D unclear. CDR3 length: 13 amino acids. V lost 2 bases, J lost 0 bases, and 5 bases lay in between. Germline V gene lookup returns CDR1 SGHTA and CDR2 FQGTGA. Written as DNA, the CDR3 is TGTGCCAGCAGCTTAGGCAACTCCTACGAGCAGTACTTC. As protein: CASSLGNSYEQYF.

This chain connects TRBV10-3 to TRBJ2-4; 9 nucleotides align to TRBD1. After removal of 8 bases from V and 10 bases from J, the junction contained 6 bases not matched to a gene. The CDR3 sequence is 12 residues long. CDR1 is ENHRY and CDR2 is SYGVKD in the germline V gene. As DNA, the CDR3 is TGTGCCATCGGGTCCGGGACAGGGATTCAGTACTTC. Translation gives CAIGSGTGIQYF.